This is a list of T cell receptor beta chains from one sample in a study of CD8 T cells in Susac syndrome. TCRdb fed the immunoSEQ multiplex PCR reads into MiXCR, producing one record per CDR3 protein. The sample holds 95,000 to 150,000 distinct CDR3 sequences, 94% seen once. Sequenced material: CD4+ T cells from PBMCs. These receptors were taken from a human donor in good health. Both conserved end residues are part of each CDR3. The D gene is left open where the match is weak. Clone size is not always given. Where it is, it says once, few, many or a class for expanded clones.

j_call v_call clone_size d_call cdr3_length cdr3_nt cdr3_aa
TRBJ2-6 TRBV19 . TRBD1 16 TGTGCCAGTAGTATACAGGGGGCTAATGGGGCCAACGTCCTGACTTTC CASSIQGANGANVLTF
TRBJ2-3 TRBV6-5 . TRBD2 17 TGTGCCAGCAGTTACACGTTTAGCGGGAGGGGGGCAGATACGCAGTATTTT CASSYTFSGRGADTQYF
TRBJ2-1 TRBV9 . TRBD2 16 TGTGCCAGCAGCCCCAACTCCGGGACTAGCGCCAATGAGCAGTTCTTC CASSPNSGTSANEQFF
TRBJ1-2 TRBV30 . . 13 TGTGCCTGGAGTGTAGCCAGAAGCTATGGCTACACCTTC CAWSVARSYGYTF
TRBJ2-5 TRBV7-2 . . 13 TGTGCCAGCAGCCAGGGGACGAAAGAGACCCAGTACTTC CASSQGTKETQYF
TRBJ2-3 TRBV3-1 . TRBD2 15 TGTGCCAGCAGCAAGGGACTAGCGGGAGAAGATACGCAGTATTTT CASSKGLAGEDTQYF
TRBJ2-2 TRBV4-2 . TRBD1 15 TGTGCCAGCAGCCAGGGTGACAGGGATACCGGGGAGCTGTTTTTT CASSQGDRDTGELFF
TRBJ2-1 TRBV30 . . 16 TGTGCCTGGAGTGTAGCAGGAGGCGCCTCCTACAATGAGCAGTTCTTC CAWSVAGGASYNEQFF
TRBJ1-5 TRBV20-1 . . 12 TGCAGTGCTAAGGCCAGCAATCAGCCCCAGCATTTT CSAKASNQPQHF
TRBJ2-3 TRBV5-8 . . 16 TGTGCCAGCAGCTTGGACGTTAGCAGGAGCACAGATACGCAGTATTTT CASSLDVSRSTDTQYF
TRBJ1-6 TRBV5-1 . . 13 TGCGCCAGCAGCTTGGAGCAGCCTTCACCCCTCCACTTT CASSLEQPSPLHF
TRBJ2-4 TRBV28 . . 16 TGTGCCAGCAGTTCCTATAGTGTCGCGGGAAAAAACATTCAGTACTTC CASSSYSVAGKNIQYF
TRBJ2-1 TRBV6-5 . TRBD2 17 TGTGCCAGCAGTTCCTCAGGACTAGCGGGATCTCTCCATGAGCAGTTCTTC CASSSSGLAGSLHEQFF
TRBJ1-3 TRBV29-1 . TRBD1 12 TGCAGCGCCGGGACAGAGCGGAACACCATATATTTT CSAGTERNTIYF
TRBJ2-5 TRBV12-3/TRBV12-4 . . 13 TGTGCCAGCAGTTTCCTAGATAGGGAGACCCAGTACTTC CASSFLDRETQYF
TRBJ2-5 TRBV28 . . 11 TGTGCCAGCAGTACGCCTAGAGTACGGTACTTC CASSTPRVRYF
TRBJ2-7 TRBV30 few . 12 TGTGCCTGGAGTAGAGCCCCCTACGAGCAGTACTTC CAWSRAPYEQYF
TRBJ2-4 TRBV4-3 . TRBD1 13 TGCGCCAGCAGCCAAGACCCAGGGGGCACTCAGTACTTC CASSQDPGGTQYF
TRBJ2-2 TRBV19 . . 13 TGTGCCAGTAAGGACGTGAACACCGGGGAGCTGTTTTTT CASKDVNTGELFF
TRBJ2-2 TRBV3-1 . TRBD2 16 TGTGCCAGCAGCTTTAGCGGGAGTGGGGACACCGGGGAGCTGTTTTTT CASSFSGSGDTGELFF
TRBJ2-1 TRBV2 . . 14 TGTGCCAGCAGTGAACTAGTCTCCTACAATGAGCAGTTCTTC CASSELVSYNEQFF
TRBJ1-2 TRBV7-2 . . 14 TGTGCCAGCAGGGTAACCGCGGGGCGCGATGGCTACACCTTC CASRVTAGRDGYTF
TRBJ2-1 TRBV6-1 . TRBD1 14 TGTGCCAGTCTGGGGACAGTACTTTACAATGAGCAGTTCTTC CASLGTVLYNEQFF
TRBJ1-5 TRBV12-3/TRBV12-4 few TRBD1 14 TGTGCCAGCAGTGACAGGGGGGGCAATCAGCCCCAGCATTTT CASSDRGGNQPQHF
TRBJ2-1 TRBV30 . . 12 TGTGCCTGGGGGGGAGCTACGAATGAGCAGTTCTTC CAWGGATNEQFF
TRBJ2-7 TRBV4-2 . . 13 TGTGCCAGCAGCCAAGATCTAGGCTACGAGCAGTACTTC CASSQDLGYEQYF
TRBJ2-7 TRBV30 . . 11 TGTGCCTGGACGGAACAATACGAGCAGTACTTC CAWTEQYEQYF
TRBJ2-5 TRBV20-1 . TRBD2 13 TGCAGTGCCGGGACTAGCGGGAAGGGGACCCAGTACTTC CSAGTSGKGTQYF
TRBJ1-5 TRBV19 once . 15 TGTGCCAGTACCTATCGCCGGGACAGCAATCAGCCCCAGCATTTT CASTYRRDSNQPQHF
TRBJ1-3 TRBV7-8 . . 16 TGTGCCAGCAGCTTAATGCAGGGCGGCTCTGGAAACACCATATATTTT CASSLMQGGSGNTIYF
TRBJ2-5 TRBV7-9 . . 15 TGTGCCAGCAGCCTCAGGGTTCTCCGTGTTGAGACCCAGTACTTC CASSLRVLRVETQYF
TRBJ1-2 TRBV13 . . 14 TGTGCCAGCAGCTTAACGAGGCCTAACTATGGCTACACCTTC CASSLTRPNYGYTF
TRBJ1-4 TRBV7-9 . . 14 TGTGCCAGCAGCCCAGGGACCGCCCGTGAAAAACTGTTTTTT CASSPGTAREKLFF
TRBJ2-1 TRBV27 . TRBD2 18 TGTGCCAGCAGTTTATCGATCGCGGGACTAGCGCGTTACAATGAGCAGTTCTTC CASSLSIAGLARYNEQFF
TRBJ2-1 TRBV20-1 once TRBD2 15 TGCAGTGCTCCGACCCCGACTAGCGGGAACGATGAGCAGTTCTTC CSAPTPTSGNDEQFF
TRBJ2-7 TRBV6-2/TRBV6-3 . TRBD1 14 TGTGCCAGCAGCGAGGACAGGGGAACCTACGAGCAGTACTTC CASSEDRGTYEQYF
TRBJ2-7 TRBV30 . . 15 TGTGCCTGGAGTGTTCTCGCGGGGCACTCCTACGAGCAGTACTTC CAWSVLAGHSYEQYF
TRBJ1-4 TRBV3-1 . . 13 TGTGCCAGCAGCCAAGATTCGGGGGTAGGACTGTTTTTT CASSQDSGVGLFF
TRBJ1-4 TRBV28 . . 14 TGTGCCAGCAGTTTATGGAACACTAATGAAAAACTGTTTTTT CASSLWNTNEKLFF
TRBJ1-4 TRBV5-1 . . 13 TGCGCCAGCAGCTTGAGCAGCGGTGAAAAACTGTTTTTT CASSLSSGEKLFF
TRBJ1-6 TRBV18 . TRBD1 16 TGTGCCAGCTCCAACCGCGGTCAGGGGGCAGGATCACCCCTCCACTTT CASSNRGQGAGSPLHF